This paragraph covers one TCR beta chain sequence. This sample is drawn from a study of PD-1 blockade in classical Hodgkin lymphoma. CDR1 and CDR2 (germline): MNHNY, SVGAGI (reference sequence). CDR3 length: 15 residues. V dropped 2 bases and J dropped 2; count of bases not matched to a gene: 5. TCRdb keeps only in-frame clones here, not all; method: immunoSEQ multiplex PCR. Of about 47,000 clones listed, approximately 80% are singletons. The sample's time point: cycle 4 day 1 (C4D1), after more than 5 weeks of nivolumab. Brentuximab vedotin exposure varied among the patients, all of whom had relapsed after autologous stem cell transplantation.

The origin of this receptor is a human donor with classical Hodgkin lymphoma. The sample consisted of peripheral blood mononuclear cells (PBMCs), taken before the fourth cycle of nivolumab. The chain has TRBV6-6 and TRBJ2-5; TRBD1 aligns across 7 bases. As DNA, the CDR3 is TGTGCCAGCAGTTACCCCGCCAGGGGGCAAGAGACCCAGTACTTC. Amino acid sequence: CASSYPARGQETQYF.